This TCR beta chain was found in a study of vaccination and CD4 T cells after COVID-19. Study background: Collection of post-COVID samples occurred a median approximately 100 days after diagnosis, spanning a range of 35 to 161. The control cultures got either a CEFX pool, an HIV-1 Nef pool, or no peptide at all.

The Oncomine TCR Beta short-read assay sequenced DNA from cultured CD4+ T cells. Using its own MiXCR run on the PCR reads, TCRdb lists one record per CDR3 protein. Of roughly 16,000 distinct CDR3 sequences listed, around 75% were seen once; the top ten hold approximately 9.9%. Notes on the study in general: It was observed that, in convalescent patients, a median around 87% of reactive clones arose only post-vaccination.

Treatment indicated: roughly nine-day PBMC culture with coronavirus spike peptide pools or control peptides (ViraFEST assay). ViraFEST relied on peptide pools to expand antigen-specific T cells; the TCRs were sequenced afterward. The CDR3 runs 14 residues. The V gene lost 6 bases and the J gene lost 8 bases, with 19 bases spanning the gap. About this clonotype itself: Its antigen is not known.

Sequencing used CD4+ T cells from blood, cultured in vitro, obtained after SARS-CoV-2 vaccination. This TCR was sampled from a human donor who received a COVID-19 vaccine. The chain recombines TRBV12-3 or TRBV12-4 with TRBJ1-2; D may be TRBD1 (5 bases). Here the CDR3 DNA reads TGTGCCAGCAGCGATCCGACTGGGGGTGGAGGCTACACCTTC. Translated: CASSDPTGGGGYTF.